This T cell receptor beta chain was found in a study of blood T cell repertoires in COVID-19 (TCRdb year 2020). General notes on the study: Samples from collaborators originated in the United States, Italy and Spain and spanned both the acute and convalescent phases of COVID-19. The material from the prospective study consisted of cDNA or gDNA derived from T cells, B-cell-depleted T cells, or PBMCs. Deeply sampled blood TCRbeta repertoires from subjects exposed to, actively infected with, or recovered from COVID-19 were included in the dataset. The repertoires were released in a freely available public database intended as a resource for research on the immune response to SARS-CoV-2. Samples were obtained from the ongoing ImmuneRACE study (first 160 participants) and from 1,254 subjects provided by 6 global collaborators. Sample metadata almost always included a de-identified subject ID, COVID-19 status, age in years and sex. Where available, HLA class I and class II types were obtained from metadata supplied by the sample provider rather than from assay-based typing. Paper-wide results and their limitations: Clinical and demographic metadata were provided uncurated, with the amount varying by source and participant.

Collaborating institutions collected whole blood in K2EDTA tubes following their own protocols. For TCRbeta analysis, collaborators shipped samples in one of three forms: frozen whole blood, isolated PBMCs, or DNA extracted from either of those sample types. Turning to this clone: Its antigen is unknown. Within one base of it there is no much larger clone, and no base qualities were kept.

TCRbeta CDR3 regions were amplified from genomic DNA using the immunoSEQ Assay, a bias-controlled multiplex PCR. Per the authors' processing: The number of nucleated cells in each sample was estimated by amplification of reference gene primers within the assay. Sequence reads were collapsed and filtered to measure the absolute abundance of every unique TCRbeta CDR3 rearrangement. For each sample, productive Simpson clonality was calculated as the square root of Simpson's diversity index across productive rearrangements. In its TCRdb copy, this immuneACCESS table keeps in-frame sequences only and misses some clones. Where compared with another copy, unresolved V genes explain less than half of these, and the others have no known cause. V and J calls and clone size follow that table, whereas D and trimming were derived from the DNA. The sample table holds approximately 180,000 clones, of which roughly 85% were seen once. In total, the top ten clones hold over 9.5% of the sample.

The CDR3, cysteine through phenylalanine, is 15 amino acids long. Only the CDR3 portion is preserved as DNA: 45 bases, with reading frame beginning at the first base. Deletion took 1 base off V and 0 bases off J, with a span of 10 bases between the germline ends. The germline V gene (reference sequence) gives CDR1 as SEHNR and CDR2 as FQNEAQ. The chain is encoded by TRBV7-9 joined to TRBJ2-7; D gene: possibly TRBD1, on 5 matching bases. The origin of this receptor is a human donor with active or convalescent COVID-19. The donor label of this sample is uncertain. The sequencing sample was made of peripheral blood. The bases are TGTGCCAGCAGCTTAGGGCAGGGAAGCTCCTACGAGCAGTACTTC. Translated, this gives CASSLGQGSSYEQYF.